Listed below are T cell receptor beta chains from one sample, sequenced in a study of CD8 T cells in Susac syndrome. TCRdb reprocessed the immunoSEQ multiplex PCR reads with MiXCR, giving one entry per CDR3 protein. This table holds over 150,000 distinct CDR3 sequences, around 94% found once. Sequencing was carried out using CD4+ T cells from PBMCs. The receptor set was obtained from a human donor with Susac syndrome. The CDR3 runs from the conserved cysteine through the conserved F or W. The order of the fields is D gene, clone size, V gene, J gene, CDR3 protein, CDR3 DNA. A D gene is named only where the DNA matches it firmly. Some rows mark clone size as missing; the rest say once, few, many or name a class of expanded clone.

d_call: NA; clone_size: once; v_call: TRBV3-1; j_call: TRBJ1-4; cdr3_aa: CASGMAEKLFF; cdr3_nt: TGTGCCAGCGGGATGGCTGAAAAACTGTTTTTT
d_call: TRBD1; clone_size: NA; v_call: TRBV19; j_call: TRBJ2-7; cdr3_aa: CASSPSRDRGHEQYF; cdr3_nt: TGTGCCAGTAGCCCCTCCCGTGACAGGGGCCACGAGCAGTACTTC
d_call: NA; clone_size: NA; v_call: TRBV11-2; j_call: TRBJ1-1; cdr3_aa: CASSFDPGDAEAFF; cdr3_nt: TGTGCCAGCAGCTTTGACCCAGGGGACGCTGAAGCTTTCTTT
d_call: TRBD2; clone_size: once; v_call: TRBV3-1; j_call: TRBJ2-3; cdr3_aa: CASSQIPGGGTDTQYF; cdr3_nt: TGTGCCAGCAGCCAGATCCCGGGGGGTGGCACAGATACGCAGTATTTT
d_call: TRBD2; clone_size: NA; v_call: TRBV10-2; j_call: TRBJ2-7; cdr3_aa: CASSVSGGLYEQYF; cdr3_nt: TGCGCCAGCAGTGTTTCGGGAGGGCTATACGAGCAGTACTTC
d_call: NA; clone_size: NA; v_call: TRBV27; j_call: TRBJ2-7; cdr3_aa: CASSLRRVSYEQYF; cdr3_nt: TGTGCCAGCAGTTTAAGGCGGGTCTCCTACGAGCAGTACTTC
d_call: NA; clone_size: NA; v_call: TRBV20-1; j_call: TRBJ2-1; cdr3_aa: CSADKTSGNEQFF; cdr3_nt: TGCAGTGCTGACAAGACTAGTGGCAATGAGCAGTTCTTC
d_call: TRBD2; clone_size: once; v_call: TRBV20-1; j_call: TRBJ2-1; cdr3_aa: CSARDAGGVNERFF; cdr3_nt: TGCAGTGCTAGAGATGCGGGAGGGGTTAATGAGCGTTTCTTC
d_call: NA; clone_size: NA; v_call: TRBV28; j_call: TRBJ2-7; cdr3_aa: CASGRQHPYEQYF; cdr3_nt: TGTGCCAGCGGGCGACAACACCCCTACGAGCAGTACTTC
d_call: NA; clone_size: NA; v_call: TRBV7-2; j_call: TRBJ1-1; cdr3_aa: CASSLGRDRTEAFF; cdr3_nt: TGTGCCAGCAGCTTAGGAAGGGACCGGACTGAAGCTTTCTTT
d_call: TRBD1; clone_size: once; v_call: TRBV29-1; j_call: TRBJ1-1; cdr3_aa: CSAIQGGSTEAFF; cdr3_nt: TGCAGCGCTATACAGGGGGGGAGCACTGAAGCTTTCTTT
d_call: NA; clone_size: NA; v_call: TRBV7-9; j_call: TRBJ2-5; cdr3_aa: CASSSTPRETQYF; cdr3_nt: TGTGCCAGCAGCTCCACGCCGCGGGAGACCCAGTACTTC
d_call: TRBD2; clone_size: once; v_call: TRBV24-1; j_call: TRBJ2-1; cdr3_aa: CATSDASGSSYNEQFF; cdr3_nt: TGTGCCACCAGTGACGCTAGCGGGAGCTCCTACAATGAGCAGTTCTTC
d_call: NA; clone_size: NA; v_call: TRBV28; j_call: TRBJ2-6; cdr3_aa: CASSFWAGANVLTF; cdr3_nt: TGTGCCAGCAGTTTCTGGGCTGGGGCCAACGTCCTGACTTTC
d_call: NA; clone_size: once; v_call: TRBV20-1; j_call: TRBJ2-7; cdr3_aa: CSARESGYEQYF; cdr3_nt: TGCAGTGCCCGGGAGAGCGGCTACGAGCAGTACTTC
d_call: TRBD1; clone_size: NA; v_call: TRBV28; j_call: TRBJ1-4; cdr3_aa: CASTRRGTGTTNEKLFF; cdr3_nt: TGTGCCAGCACCCGTAGGGGGACAGGGACAACTAATGAAAAACTGTTTTTT
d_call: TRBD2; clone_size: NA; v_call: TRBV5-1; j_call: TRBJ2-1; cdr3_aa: CASSGGPGLAGTYNEQFF; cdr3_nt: TGCGCCAGCAGCGGGGGCCCGGGACTAGCGGGGACCTACAATGAGCAGTTCTTC
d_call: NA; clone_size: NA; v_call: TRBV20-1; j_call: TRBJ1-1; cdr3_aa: CSARDSRAGSHTEAFF; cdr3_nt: TGCAGTGCTAGAGATTCAAGGGCGGGGTCCCACACTGAAGCTTTCTTT
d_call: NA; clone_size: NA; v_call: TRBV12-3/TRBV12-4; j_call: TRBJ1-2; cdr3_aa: CASRLRTAGYTF; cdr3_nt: TGTGCCAGCAGGCTCCGTACAGCTGGCTACACCTTC
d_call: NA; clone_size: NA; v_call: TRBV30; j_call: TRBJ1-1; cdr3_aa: CAWSWPLRGTEAFF; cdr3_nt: TGTGCCTGGAGTTGGCCCCTAAGGGGGACTGAAGCTTTCTTT
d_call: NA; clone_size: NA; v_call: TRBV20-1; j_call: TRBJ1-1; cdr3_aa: CSASEVMNTEAFF; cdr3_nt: TGCAGTGCTAGTGAGGTTATGAACACTGAAGCTTTCTTT
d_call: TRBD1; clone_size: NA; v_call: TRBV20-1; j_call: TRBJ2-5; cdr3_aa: CSARPGQGSQKTQYF; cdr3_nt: TGCAGTGCTAGACCGGGACAGGGCTCCCAAAAGACCCAGTACTTC
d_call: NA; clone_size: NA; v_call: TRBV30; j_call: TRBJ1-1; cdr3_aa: CAWGRGADTEAFF; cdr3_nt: TGTGCCTGGGGGAGAGGGGCCGACACTGAAGCTTTCTTT
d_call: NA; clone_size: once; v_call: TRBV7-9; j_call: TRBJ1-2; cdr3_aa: CASSLGDRSDYGYTF; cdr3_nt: TGTGCCAGCAGCTTGGGTGATAGGAGCGACTATGGCTACACCTTC
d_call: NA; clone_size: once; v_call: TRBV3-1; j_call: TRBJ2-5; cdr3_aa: CASSWGGPNSYQETQYF; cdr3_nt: TGTGCCAGCAGCTGGGGGGGCCCCAACTCGTACCAAGAGACCCAGTACTTC
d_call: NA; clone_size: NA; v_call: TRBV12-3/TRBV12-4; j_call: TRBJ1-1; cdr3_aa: CASSLLGATEAFF; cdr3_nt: TGTGCCAGCAGTCTCCTCGGGGCAACTGAAGCTTTCTTT
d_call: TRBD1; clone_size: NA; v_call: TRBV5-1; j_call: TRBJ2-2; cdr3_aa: CASSLRTGITGELFF; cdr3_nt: TGCGCCAGCAGCTTACGGACAGGGATCACCGGGGAGCTGTTTTTT